This is a list of T cell receptor beta chains from one sample in a study of OX40 agonist ivuxolimab in advanced cancers. TCRdb's table, derived via immunoSEQ multiplex PCR, lists solely in-frame clones and lacks some. Among about 58,000 clones listed, approximately 89% were seen once. This specimen consisted of CD4+ or CD8+ T cells sorted from blood, obtained in a trial of the OX40 agonist ivuxolimab. The receptors were sampled from an adult with an advanced solid tumor such as melanoma, head and neck, liver or kidney cancer. Each CDR3 is given with its conserved first and last residue. Fields, in order: CDR3 protein, CDR3 DNA, V gene, D gene, J gene, clone size. The D gene is left open where the match is weak. Size values are once, few and many counts, or a class for expanded clones, and some rows have none.

CASSAGTGNSLYGYTF	TGTGCCAGCAGTGCCGGGACAGGGAACTCCCTCTATGGCTACACCTTC	TRBV6-1	TRBD1	TRBJ1-2	.
CSGGTRFTDTQYF	TGCAGCGGGGGGACAAGATTCACAGATACGCAGTATTTT	TRBV29-1	.	TRBJ2-3	.
CASSTGAGGETQYF	TGTGCCAGCTCGACAGGGGCGGGTGGAGAGACCCAGTACTTC	TRBV18	TRBD1	TRBJ2-5	.
CASSPADRGDNQPQHF	TGTGCCAGCAGCCCAGCGGACAGGGGAGACAATCAGCCCCAGCATTTT	TRBV6-6	TRBD1	TRBJ1-5	.
CASSSQGRGFYEQYF	TGTGCCAGCAGTAGCCAGGGGAGGGGCTTCTACGAGCAGTACTTC	TRBV6-5	.	TRBJ2-7	.
CAISESPGMDEQYF	TGTGCCATCAGTGAGTCCCCGGGAATGGACGAGCAGTACTTC	TRBV10-3	.	TRBJ2-7	.
CASSSGQGGNQPQHF	TGTGCCAGCAGTTCCGGACAGGGCGGCAATCAGCCCCAGCATTTT	TRBV5-6	TRBD1	TRBJ1-5	.
CASSRGSPGNTIYF	TGTGCCAGCAGCCGAGGGTCACCTGGAAACACCATATATTTT	TRBV7-9	.	TRBJ1-3	.
CASRRDAQSSYEQYF	TGTGCCAGCAGGAGGGACGCCCAAAGCTCCTACGAGCAGTACTTC	TRBV6-4	.	TRBJ2-7	once
CASSSGTQSSYEQYF	TGCGCCAGCAGCTCCGGGACACAAAGCTCCTACGAGCAGTACTTC	TRBV5-1	.	TRBJ2-7	.
CASSPPGQGEKLFF	TGCGCCAGCAGCCCACCGGGACAGGGGGAAAAACTGTTTTTT	TRBV5-1	TRBD1	TRBJ1-4	.
CASSEALDTDTQYF	TGTGCTAGCAGCGAGGCGCTTGACACAGATACGCAGTATTTT	TRBV7-7	.	TRBJ2-3	once
CASKRQEMNTEAFF	TGTGCCAGCAAACGACAGGAGATGAACACTGAAGCTTTCTTT	TRBV2	.	TRBJ1-1	few
CATANSDTQYF	TGTGCCACCGCGAATTCAGATACGCAGTATTTT	TRBV10-3	.	TRBJ2-3	.
CASSTPDRGRLYEQYF	TGTGCCAGCAGCACCCCTGACAGGGGGCGCCTCTACGAGCAGTACTTC	TRBV21-1	.	TRBJ2-7	once
CASSFGRDYEQYF	TGTGCCAGCAGTTTCGGGCGGGACTACGAGCAGTACTTC	TRBV27	.	TRBJ2-7	.
CAISEQGKYNEQFF	TGTGCCATCAGTGAACAGGGAAAATACAATGAGCAGTTCTTC	TRBV10-3	.	TRBJ2-1	.
CASMGRFTGELFF	TGTGCCAGCATGGGACGGTTCACCGGGGAGCTGTTTTTT	TRBV28	.	TRBJ2-2	.
CASSLDNLAGGDEQYF	TGTGCCAGCAGCTTAGACAATCTAGCGGGAGGAGACGAGCAGTACTTC	TRBV7-9	TRBD2	TRBJ2-7	.
CASSLMGTSGSGTGELFF	TGTGCCAGCAGCTTAATGGGGACTAGCGGGAGTGGCACCGGGGAGCTGTTTTTT	TRBV7-3	TRBD2	TRBJ2-2	.
CASRLASTYEQYF	TGTGCCAGCAGGTTAGCGTCAACCTACGAGCAGTACTTC	TRBV2	.	TRBJ2-7	.
CASSVESGERGEKLFF	TGTGCCAGCAGCGTAGAGTCAGGGGAGAGGGGTGAAAAACTGTTTTTT	TRBV9	.	TRBJ1-4	.
CASTRTSNQPQHF	TGTGCCAGTACCAGGACTAGCAATCAGCCCCAGCATTTT	TRBV19	.	TRBJ1-5	.
CASSPLGAANEKLFF	TGCGCCAGCAGCCCCCTCGGGGCGGCTAATGAAAAACTGTTTTTT	TRBV5-1	.	TRBJ1-4	.
CASSFGRGGDYNEQFF	TGTGCCAGCAGCTTCGGTAGGGGAGGAGACTACAATGAGCAGTTCTTC	TRBV7-3	.	TRBJ2-1	.
CASSREGNQPQHF	TGTGCCAGCAGCCGGGAAGGGAATCAGCCCCAGCATTTT	TRBV7-9	.	TRBJ1-5	.
CASSAQGANTEAFF	TGTGCCAGCAGTGCACAGGGGGCGAACACTGAAGCTTTCTTT	TRBV2	TRBD1	TRBJ1-1	.
CASSTSGTGELFF	TGTGCCAGTAGTACTAGCGGCACCGGGGAGCTGTTTTTT	TRBV19	TRBD2	TRBJ2-2	.
CASKQGPYEQYF	TGTGCCAGCAAACAGGGACCATACGAGCAGTACTTC	TRBV6-5	.	TRBJ2-7	.
CASSTLTDYNEKLFF	TGCGCCAGCAGCACCCTGACAGATTATAATGAAAAACTGTTTTTT	TRBV4-3	.	TRBJ1-4	.
CAWSEGHGQYF	TGTGCCTGGAGTGAAGGACACGGGCAGTACTTC	TRBV30	.	TRBJ2-7	.
CASSLRNTYGYTF	TGTGCCAGCAGTTTACGAAACACATATGGCTACACCTTC	TRBV28	.	TRBJ1-2	.
CASSMTGTHEQYF	TGTGCCAGCAGCATGACAGGTACCCACGAGCAGTACTTC	TRBV5-4	.	TRBJ2-7	.
CASSLGGLATDTQYF	TGTGCCAGCAGCTTGGGGGGACTAGCCACAGATACGCAGTATTTT	TRBV5-4	TRBD2	TRBJ2-3	.
CATSGPLQGTGELFF	TGTGCCACCAGCGGCCCCCTACAGGGAACCGGGGAGCTGTTTTTT	TRBV15	.	TRBJ2-2	.
CATSRDSDTGELFF	TGTGCCACCAGCAGAGATTCGGACACCGGGGAGCTGTTTTTT	TRBV15	.	TRBJ2-2	once
CASSARQAEETQYF	TGTGCCAGCTCAGCCAGACAGGCGGAGGAGACCCAGTACTTC	TRBV18	.	TRBJ2-5	.
CASSFSWGTGRTNEQFF	TGTGCCAGCAGCTTTAGCTGGGGGACAGGGAGGACGAATGAGCAGTTCTTC	TRBV7-9	TRBD1	TRBJ2-1	.
CASSRTYEQYF	TGCGCCAGTTCGCGGACCTACGAGCAGTACTTC	TRBV10-2	.	TRBJ2-7	.
CASRDLAGVPYEQYF	TGTGCCAGCAGGGATCTAGCGGGAGTACCCTACGAGCAGTACTTC	TRBV6-1	TRBD2	TRBJ2-7	.
CASSLGQGTQEQFF	TGCGCCAGCAGCTTGGGACAGGGGACGCAAGAGCAGTTCTTC	TRBV5-1	TRBD1	TRBJ2-1	.
CASSVRVTNTGELFF	TGTGCCAGCAGTGTGCGGGTAACGAACACCGGGGAGCTGTTTTTT	TRBV5-6	.	TRBJ2-2	.
CASSPRPGLAGVTDTQYF	TGCGCCAGCAGCCCGAGGCCGGGACTAGCGGGAGTTACAGATACGCAGTATTTT	TRBV5-1	TRBD2	TRBJ2-3	.
CASSFGDRVYGYTF	TGTGCCAGCAGTTTCGGAGACAGGGTCTATGGCTACACCTTC	TRBV28	TRBD1	TRBJ1-2	.
CASRPGTGSSYEQYF	TGTGCCAGCAGGCCCGGGACAGGAAGCTCCTACGAGCAGTACTTC	TRBV27	TRBD1	TRBJ2-7	.
CASSSQGKADTQYF	TGTGCCAGCAGTTCACAGGGAAAAGCAGATACGCAGTATTTT	TRBV6-5	.	TRBJ2-3	once
CASSQTGGPPRLLTF	TGTGCCAGCAGCCAGACAGGGGGCCCCCCACGGCTCCTGACTTTC	TRBV11-2	TRBD1	TRBJ2-6	.
CASSPGQGYEQYF	TGTGCCAGCAGTCCCGGACAGGGCTACGAGCAGTACTTC	TRBV7-9	TRBD1	TRBJ2-7	once
CASSISSGRAADTQYF	TGTGCCAGTAGTATATCCAGCGGGAGGGCCGCAGATACGCAGTATTTT	TRBV19	TRBD2	TRBJ2-3	.
CASSYTVPQETQYF	TGTGCCAGCAGTTACACCGTCCCCCAAGAGACCCAGTACTTC	TRBV6-5	.	TRBJ2-5	.
CSARGGNEQYF	TGCAGTGCTAGAGGGGGTAACGAGCAGTACTTC	TRBV20-1	.	TRBJ2-7	.
CAISEKQGPSNQPQHF	TGTGCCATCAGTGAGAAACAGGGACCAAGCAATCAGCCCCAGCATTTT	TRBV10-3	.	TRBJ1-5	.
CASSPDRAGNTIYF	TGTGCCAGCTCCCCGGACAGGGCTGGAAACACCATATATTTT	TRBV18	TRBD1	TRBJ1-3	.
CASSQDRTEFQPQHF	TGCGCCAGCAGCCAAGATCGGACAGAATTCCAGCCCCAGCATTTT	TRBV4-1	.	TRBJ1-5	.
CASSRSGPGNEKLFF	TGCGCCAGCAGCAGAAGCGGCCCAGGAAACGAAAAACTGTTTTTT	TRBV5-1	.	TRBJ1-4	.